The clone carrying this T cell receptor beta chain appeared a few times. Its target is not known. This may stem from a read error, because a much larger clone lies one nucleotide away. This sample is drawn from a study of CD8+CD57+ T cells in acquired aplastic anemia. Study context: Sorted CD4+ and CD8+ cells yielded DNA averaging around 3.5 ug. CD4+ cell libraries from healthy donors averaged around 11 million reads. General study results and limits: Patients and controls were not found to differ significantly in CD8+ Simpson's diversity. Patients and controls shared twenty-nine CD8+ CDR3 sequences, which appeared highly expressed in patients and within their immunodominant clones.

Trimming took off 5 bases at V and 0 bases at J, with 11 bases between the two ends. The CDR3 has 14 residues. CDR1 is SNHLY, CDR2 FYNNEI, per germline. Template material for TCR beta VDJ and CDR3 profiling consisted of genomic DNA. TCRdb ran MiXCR on the reads and lists one entry per CDR3 protein. The sample records around 180,000 distinct CDR3 sequences, just under 65% being singletons. This TCR derives from a human donor in good health. The chain has TRBV2 and TRBJ2-7, with D unresolved. The sample was sorted CD4+, CD8+, or CD8+CD57+ T cells (not recorded which) from PBMCs. DNA of the CDR3: TGTGCCAGCAGTTCCCCGACTTCCTCCTACGAGCAGTACTTC. Translated, it gives CASSSPTSSYEQYF.